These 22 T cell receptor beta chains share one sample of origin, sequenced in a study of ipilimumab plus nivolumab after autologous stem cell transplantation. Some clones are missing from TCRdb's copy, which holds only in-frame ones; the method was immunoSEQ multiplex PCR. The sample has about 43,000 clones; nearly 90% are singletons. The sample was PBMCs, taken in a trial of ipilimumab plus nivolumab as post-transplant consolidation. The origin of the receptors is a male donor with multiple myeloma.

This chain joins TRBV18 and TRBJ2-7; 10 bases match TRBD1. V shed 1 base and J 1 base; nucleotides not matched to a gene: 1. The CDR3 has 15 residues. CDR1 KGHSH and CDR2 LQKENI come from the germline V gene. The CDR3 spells CASSPRDRGSYEQYF. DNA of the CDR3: TGTGCCAGCTCACCACGGGACAGGGGTTCCTACGAGCAGTACTTC. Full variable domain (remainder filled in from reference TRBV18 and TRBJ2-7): NAGVMQNPRHLVRRRGQEARLRCSPMKGHSHVYWYRQLPEEGLKFMVYLQKENIIDESGMPKERFSAEFPKEGPSILRIQQVVRGDSAAYFCASSPRDRGSYEQYFGPGTRLTVT.

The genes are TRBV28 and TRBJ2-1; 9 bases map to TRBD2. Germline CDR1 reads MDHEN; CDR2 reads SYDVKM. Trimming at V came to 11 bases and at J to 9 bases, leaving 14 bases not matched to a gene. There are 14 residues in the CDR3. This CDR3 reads CAGRSSGRTGEQFF. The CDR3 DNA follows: TGTGCCGGGAGGAGTAGCGGGAGAACGGGTGAGCAGTTCTTC. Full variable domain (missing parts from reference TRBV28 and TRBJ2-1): DVKVTQSSRYLVKRTGEKVFLECVQDMDHENMFWYRQDPGLGLRLIYFSYDVKMKEKGDIPEGYSVSREKKERFSLILESASTNQTSMYLCAGRSSGRTGEQFFGPGTRLTVL.

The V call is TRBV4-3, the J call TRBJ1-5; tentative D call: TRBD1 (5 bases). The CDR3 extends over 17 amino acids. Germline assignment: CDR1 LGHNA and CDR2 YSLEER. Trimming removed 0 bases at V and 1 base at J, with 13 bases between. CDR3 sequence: CASSQDNTGLSNQPQHF. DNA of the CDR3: TGCGCCAGCAGCCAAGATAATACGGGACTGAGCAATCAGCCCCAGCATTTT.

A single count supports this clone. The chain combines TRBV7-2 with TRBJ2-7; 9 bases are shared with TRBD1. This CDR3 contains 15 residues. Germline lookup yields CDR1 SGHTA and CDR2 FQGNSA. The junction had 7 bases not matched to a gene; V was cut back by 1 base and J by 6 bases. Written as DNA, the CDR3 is TGTGCCAGCAGCTTAGTGGGACAGGGACCTGCCGAGCAGTACTTC. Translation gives CASSLVGQGPAEQYF. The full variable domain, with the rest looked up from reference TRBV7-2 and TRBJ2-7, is GAGVSQSPSNKVTEKGKDVELRCDPISGHTALYWYRQSLGQGLEFLIYFQGNSAPDKSGLPSDRFSAERTGGSVSTLTIQRTQQEDSAVYLCASSLVGQGPAEQYFGPGTRLTVT.

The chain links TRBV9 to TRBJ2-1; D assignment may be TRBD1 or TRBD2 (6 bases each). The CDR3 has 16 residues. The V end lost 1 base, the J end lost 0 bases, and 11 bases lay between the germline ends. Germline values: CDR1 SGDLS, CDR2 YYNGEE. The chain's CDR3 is CASSVSGASSYNEQFF. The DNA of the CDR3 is TGTGCCAGCAGCGTATCGGGGGCGAGCTCCTACAATGAGCAGTTCTTC.

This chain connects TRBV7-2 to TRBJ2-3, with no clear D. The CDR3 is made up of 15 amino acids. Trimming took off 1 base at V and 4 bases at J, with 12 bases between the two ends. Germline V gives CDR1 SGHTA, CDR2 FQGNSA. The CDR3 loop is CASSLGAENADTQYF. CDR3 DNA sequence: TGTGCCAGCAGCTTAGGGGCCGAGAATGCAGATACGCAGTATTTT.

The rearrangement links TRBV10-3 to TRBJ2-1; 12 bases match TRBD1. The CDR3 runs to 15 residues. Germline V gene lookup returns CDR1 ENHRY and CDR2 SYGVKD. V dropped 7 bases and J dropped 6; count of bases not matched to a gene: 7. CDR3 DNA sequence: TGTGCCATCACTGGCGGGACAGGGGGCATCAATGAGCAGTTCTTC. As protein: CAITGGTGGINEQFF.

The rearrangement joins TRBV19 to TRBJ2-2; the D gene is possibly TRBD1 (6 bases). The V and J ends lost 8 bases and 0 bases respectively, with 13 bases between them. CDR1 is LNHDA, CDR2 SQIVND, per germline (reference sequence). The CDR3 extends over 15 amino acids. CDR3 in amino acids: CASRRQETNTGELFF. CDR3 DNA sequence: TGTGCCAGTCGGAGACAGGAGACGAACACCGGGGAGCTGTTTTTT.

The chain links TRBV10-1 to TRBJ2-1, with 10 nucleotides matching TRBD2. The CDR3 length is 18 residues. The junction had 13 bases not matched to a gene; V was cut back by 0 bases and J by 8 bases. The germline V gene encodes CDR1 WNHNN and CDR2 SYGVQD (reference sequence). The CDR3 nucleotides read TGCGCCAGCAGTGAGTCGACCACTAGCGGGATCCAACACGATGAGCAGTTCTTC. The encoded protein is CASSESTTSGIQHDEQFF.

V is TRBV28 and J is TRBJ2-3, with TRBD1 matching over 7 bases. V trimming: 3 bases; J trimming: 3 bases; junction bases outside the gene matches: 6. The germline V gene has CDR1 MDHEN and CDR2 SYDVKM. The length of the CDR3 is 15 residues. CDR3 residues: CASSFGQGDTDTQYF. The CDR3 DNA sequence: TGTGCCAGCAGTTTTGGTCAGGGGGATACAGATACGCAGTATTTT.

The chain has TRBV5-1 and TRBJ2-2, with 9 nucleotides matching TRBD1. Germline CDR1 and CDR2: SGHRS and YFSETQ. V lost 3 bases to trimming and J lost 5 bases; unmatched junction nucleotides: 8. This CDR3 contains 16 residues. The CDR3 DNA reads TGCGCCAGCAGCTCACAGGGGGCGCGGGAAACCGGGGAGCTGTTTTTT. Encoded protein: CASSSQGARETGELFF.

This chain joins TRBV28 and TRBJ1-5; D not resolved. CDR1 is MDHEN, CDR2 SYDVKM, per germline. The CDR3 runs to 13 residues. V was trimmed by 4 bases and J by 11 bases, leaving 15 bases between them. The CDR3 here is CASSSPLGNAQHF. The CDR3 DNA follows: TGTGCCAGCAGTTCACCCCTAGGTAATGCCCAGCATTTT.

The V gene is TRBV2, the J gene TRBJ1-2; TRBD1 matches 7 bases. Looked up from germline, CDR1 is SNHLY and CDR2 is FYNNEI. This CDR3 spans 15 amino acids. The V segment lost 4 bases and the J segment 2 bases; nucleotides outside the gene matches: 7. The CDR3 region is CASSVRTGQNYGYTF. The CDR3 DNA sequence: TGTGCCAGCAGTGTAAGGACAGGACAGAACTATGGCTACACCTTC.

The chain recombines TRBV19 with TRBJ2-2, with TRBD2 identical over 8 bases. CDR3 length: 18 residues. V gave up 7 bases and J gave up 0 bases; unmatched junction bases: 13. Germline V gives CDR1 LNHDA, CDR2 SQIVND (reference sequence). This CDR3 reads CASTPSFLLAANTGELFF. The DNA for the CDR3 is TGTGCCAGTACCCCTTCTTTTTTACTAGCGGCGAACACCGGGGAGCTGTTTTTT. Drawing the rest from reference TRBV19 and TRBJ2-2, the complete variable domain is DGGITQSPKYLFRKEGQNVTLSCEQNLNHDAMYWYRQDPGQGLRLIYYSQIVNDFQKGDIAEGYSVSREKKESFPLTVTSAQKNPTAFYLCASTPSFLLAANTGELFFGEGSRLTVL.

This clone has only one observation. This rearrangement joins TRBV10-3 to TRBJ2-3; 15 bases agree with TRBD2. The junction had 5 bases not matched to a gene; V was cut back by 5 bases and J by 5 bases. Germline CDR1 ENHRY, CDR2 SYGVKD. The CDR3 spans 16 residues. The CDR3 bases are TGTGCCATCAGTAGGGGACTAGCGGGGGGTGGAGATACGCAGTATTTT. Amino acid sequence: CAISRGLAGGGDTQYF.

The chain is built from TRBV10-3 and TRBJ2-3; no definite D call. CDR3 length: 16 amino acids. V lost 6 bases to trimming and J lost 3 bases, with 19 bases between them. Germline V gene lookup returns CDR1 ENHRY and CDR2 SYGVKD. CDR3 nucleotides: TGTGCCATCAGGCCCGTCTTTGGTCTCGCGACAGATACGCAGTATTTT. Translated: CAIRPVFGLATDTQYF.

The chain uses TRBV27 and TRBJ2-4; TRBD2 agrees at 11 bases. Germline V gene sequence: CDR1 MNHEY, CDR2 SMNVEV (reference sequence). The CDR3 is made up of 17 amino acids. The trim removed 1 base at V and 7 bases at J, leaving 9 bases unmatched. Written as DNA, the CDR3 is TGTGCCAGCAGTTTATATCCCCCCACTAGCGGGAGTAACATTCAGTACTTC. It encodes CASSLYPPTSGSNIQYF.

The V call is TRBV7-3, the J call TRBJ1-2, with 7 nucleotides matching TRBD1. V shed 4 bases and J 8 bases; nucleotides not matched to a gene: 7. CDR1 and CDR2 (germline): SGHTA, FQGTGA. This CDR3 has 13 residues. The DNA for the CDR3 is TGTGCCAGCAGCTCAAGACAGGGACCCGGCTACACCTTC. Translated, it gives CASSSRQGPGYTF. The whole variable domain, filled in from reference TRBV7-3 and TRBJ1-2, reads GAGVSQTPSNKVTEKGKYVELRCDPISGHTALYWYRQSLGQGPEFLIYFQGTGAADDSGLPNDRFFAVRPEGSVSTLKIQRTERGDSAVYLCASSSRQGPGYTFGSGTRLTVV.

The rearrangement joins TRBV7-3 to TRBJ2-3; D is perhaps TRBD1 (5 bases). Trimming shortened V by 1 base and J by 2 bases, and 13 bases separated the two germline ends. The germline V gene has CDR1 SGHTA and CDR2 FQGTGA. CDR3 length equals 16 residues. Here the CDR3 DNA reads TGTGCCAGCAGCTTAAACCCAGGGTCAGACACAGATACGCAGTATTTT. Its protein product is CASSLNPGSDTDTQYF.

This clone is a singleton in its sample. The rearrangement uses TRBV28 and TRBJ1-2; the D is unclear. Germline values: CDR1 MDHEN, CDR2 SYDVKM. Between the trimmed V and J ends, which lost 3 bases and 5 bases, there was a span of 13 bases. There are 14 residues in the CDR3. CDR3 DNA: TGTGCCAGCAGTTTTCTGACGCTTGTTTATGGCTACACCTTC. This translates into CASSFLTLVYGYTF.

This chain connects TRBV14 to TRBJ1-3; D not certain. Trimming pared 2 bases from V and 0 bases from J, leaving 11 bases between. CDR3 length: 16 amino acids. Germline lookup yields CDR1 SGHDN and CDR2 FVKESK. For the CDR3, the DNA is TGTGCCAGCAGCCAATTCACGGGATTCTCTGGAAACACCATATATTTT. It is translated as CASSQFTGFSGNTIYF.

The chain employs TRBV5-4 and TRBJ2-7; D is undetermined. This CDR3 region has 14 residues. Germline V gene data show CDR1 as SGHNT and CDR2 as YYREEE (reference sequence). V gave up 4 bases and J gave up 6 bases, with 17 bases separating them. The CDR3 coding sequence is TGTGCCAGCAGCCCCCGGGTAGGTACGTCCGAGCAGTACTTC. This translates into CASSPRVGTSEQYF.